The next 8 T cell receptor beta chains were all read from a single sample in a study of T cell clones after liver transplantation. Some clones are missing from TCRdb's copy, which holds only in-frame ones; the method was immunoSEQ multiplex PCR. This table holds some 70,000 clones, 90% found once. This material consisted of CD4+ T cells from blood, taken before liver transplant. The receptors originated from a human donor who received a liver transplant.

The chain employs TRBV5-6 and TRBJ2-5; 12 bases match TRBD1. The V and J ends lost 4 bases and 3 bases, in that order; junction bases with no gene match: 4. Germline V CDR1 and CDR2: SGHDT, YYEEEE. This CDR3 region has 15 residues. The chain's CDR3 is CASSPGTGGKETQYF. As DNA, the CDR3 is TGTGCCAGCAGCCCCGGGACAGGGGGCAAAGAGACCCAGTACTTC. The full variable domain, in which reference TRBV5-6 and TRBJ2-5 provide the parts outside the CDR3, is DAGVTQSPTHLIKTRGQQVTLRCSPKSGHDTVSWYQQALGQGPQFIFQYYEEEERQRGNFPDRFSGHQFPNYSSELNVNALLLGDSALYLCASSPGTGGKETQYFGPGTRLLVL.

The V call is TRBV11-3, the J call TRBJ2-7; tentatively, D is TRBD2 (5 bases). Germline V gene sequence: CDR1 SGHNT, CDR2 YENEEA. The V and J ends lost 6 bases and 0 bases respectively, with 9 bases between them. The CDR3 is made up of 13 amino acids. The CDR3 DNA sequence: TGTGCCAGCAGTCGGGGAATCTCCTACGAGCAGTACTTC. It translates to CASSRGISYEQYF.

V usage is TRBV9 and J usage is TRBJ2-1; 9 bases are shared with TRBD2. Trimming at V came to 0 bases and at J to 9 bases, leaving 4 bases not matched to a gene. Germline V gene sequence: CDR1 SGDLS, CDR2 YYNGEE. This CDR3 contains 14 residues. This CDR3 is CASSVGGRAGEQFF. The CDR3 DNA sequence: TGTGCCAGCAGCGTAGGCGGGAGGGCCGGTGAGCAGTTCTTC.

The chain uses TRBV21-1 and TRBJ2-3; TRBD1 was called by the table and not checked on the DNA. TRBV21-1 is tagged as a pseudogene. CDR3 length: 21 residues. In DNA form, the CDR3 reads TGTGCCAGCAGCAAATATTTTGGTGGACGCCGGGACAGGTTAAACGGAGATACGCAGTATTTT. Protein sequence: CASSKYFGGRRDRLNGDTQYF.

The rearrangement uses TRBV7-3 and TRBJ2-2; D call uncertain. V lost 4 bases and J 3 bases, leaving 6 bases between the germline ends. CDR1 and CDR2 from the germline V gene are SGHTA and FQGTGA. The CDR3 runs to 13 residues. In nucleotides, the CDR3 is TGTGCCAGCAGCTGGACCCACACCGGGGAGCTGTTTTTT. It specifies CASSWTHTGELFF.

CDR3 protein: CASSLSTQEVTGELFF. In DNA form, the CDR3 reads TGTGCCAGCAGTTTATCGACCCAAGAGGTCACCGGGGAGCTGTTTTTT. The gene calls are TRBV27 and TRBJ2-2, with D unresolved. The germline gives CDR1 MNHEY, CDR2 SMNVEV (reference sequence). The CDR3 runs 16 residues. V was cut by 0 bases and J by 4 bases, with 12 bases left in between.

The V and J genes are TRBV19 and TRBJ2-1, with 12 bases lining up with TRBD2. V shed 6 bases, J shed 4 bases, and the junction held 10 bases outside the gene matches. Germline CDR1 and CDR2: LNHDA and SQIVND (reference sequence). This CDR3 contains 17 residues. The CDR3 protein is CASSPPTGTSGYNEQFF. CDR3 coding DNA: TGTGCCAGTAGCCCCCCAACCGGGACTAGCGGGTACAATGAGCAGTTCTTC. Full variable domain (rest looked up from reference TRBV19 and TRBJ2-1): DGGITQSPKYLFRKEGQNVTLSCEQNLNHDAMYWYRQDPGQGLRLIYYSQIVNDFQKGDIAEGYSVSREKKESFPLTVTSAQKNPTAFYLCASSPPTGTSGYNEQFFGPGTRLTVL.

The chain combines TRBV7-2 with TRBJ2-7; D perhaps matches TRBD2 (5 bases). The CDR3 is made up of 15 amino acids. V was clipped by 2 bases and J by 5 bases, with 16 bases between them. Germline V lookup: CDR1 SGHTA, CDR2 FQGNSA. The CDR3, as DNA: TGTGCCAGCAGCTTACTTGGCCCCCCGGAGGACGAGCAGTACTTC. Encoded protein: CASSLLGPPEDEQYF.